The sequence of this T cell receptor beta chain was determined in a study of blood T cell repertoires in COVID-19. Overall study context: Specimens from acute and convalescent COVID-19 originated in the United States, Italy and Spain.

TCRdb's copy holds only in-frame clones and misses some; the assay was immunoSEQ multiplex PCR. The sample carries fewer than 250,000 clones, 84% recorded once. Cohort assignment relied on participant-reported clinical history. Concerning this clone: The same CDR3 is also encoded by other DNA sequences in this sample.

The CDR3 is made up of 13 amino acids. Unmatched junction bases numbered 5, after V lost 6 bases and J lost 7 bases. The germline CDR1 and CDR2 sequences are MNHEY and SVGAGI. The TCR originated in a man aged 55 to 70 who had recovered from COVID-19. The specimen was PBMCs or T cells enriched from blood (not recorded which). The chain joins TRBV6-5 to TRBJ1-2; TRBD1 matches at 10 bases. The CDR3 DNA is TGTGCCAGCAGCACCGGGACAGGGGCTGGCTACACCTTC. This codes for CASSTGTGAGYTF.